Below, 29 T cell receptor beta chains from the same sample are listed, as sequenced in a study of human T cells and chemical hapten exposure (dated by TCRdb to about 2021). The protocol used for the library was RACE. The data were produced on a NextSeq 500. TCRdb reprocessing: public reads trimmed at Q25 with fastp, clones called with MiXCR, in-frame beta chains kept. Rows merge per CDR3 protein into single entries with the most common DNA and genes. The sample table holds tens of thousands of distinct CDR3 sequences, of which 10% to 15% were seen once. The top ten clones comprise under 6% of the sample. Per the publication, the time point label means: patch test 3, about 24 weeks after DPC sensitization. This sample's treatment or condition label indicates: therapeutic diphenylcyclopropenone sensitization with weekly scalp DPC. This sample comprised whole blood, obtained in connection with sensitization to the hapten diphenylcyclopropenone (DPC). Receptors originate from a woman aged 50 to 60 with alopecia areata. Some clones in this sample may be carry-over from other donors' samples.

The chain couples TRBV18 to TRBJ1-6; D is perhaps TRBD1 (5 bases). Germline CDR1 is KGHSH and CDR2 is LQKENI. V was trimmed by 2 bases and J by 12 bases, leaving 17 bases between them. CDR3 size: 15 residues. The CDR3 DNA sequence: TGTGCCAGCTCACCAGGCAGGGAGGGCCTAGGACCCCTCCACTTT. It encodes CASSPGREGLGPLHF.

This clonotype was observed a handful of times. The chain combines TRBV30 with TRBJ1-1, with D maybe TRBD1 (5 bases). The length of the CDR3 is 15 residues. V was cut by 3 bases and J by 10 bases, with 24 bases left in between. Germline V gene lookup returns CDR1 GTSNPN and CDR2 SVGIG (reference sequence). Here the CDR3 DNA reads TGTGCCTGGAGCCCCGGGTCCGGGGGTAGGAATACAGCTTTCTTT. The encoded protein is CAWSPGSGGRNTAFF.

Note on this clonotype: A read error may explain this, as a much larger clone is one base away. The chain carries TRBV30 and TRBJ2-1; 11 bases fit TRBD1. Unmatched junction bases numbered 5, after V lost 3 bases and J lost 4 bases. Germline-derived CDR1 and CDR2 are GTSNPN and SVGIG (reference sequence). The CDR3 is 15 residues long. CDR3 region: CAWRRTGGKYNEQFF. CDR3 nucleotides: TGTGCCTGGAGGCGGACAGGGGGCAAATACAATGAGCAGTTCTTC.

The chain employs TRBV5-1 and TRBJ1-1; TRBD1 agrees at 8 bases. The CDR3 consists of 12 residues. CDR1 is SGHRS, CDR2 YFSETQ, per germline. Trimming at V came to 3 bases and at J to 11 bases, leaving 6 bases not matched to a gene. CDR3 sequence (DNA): TGCGCCAGCAGCTCAGGACAGGGTAGCGCTTTCTTT. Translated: CASSSGQGSAFF. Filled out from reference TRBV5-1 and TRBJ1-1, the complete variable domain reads KAGVTQTPRYLIKTRGQQVTLSCSPISGHRSVSWYQQTPGQGLQFLFEYFSETQRNKGNFPGRFSGRQFSNSRSEMNVSTLELGDSALYLCASSSGQGSAFFGQGTRLTVV.

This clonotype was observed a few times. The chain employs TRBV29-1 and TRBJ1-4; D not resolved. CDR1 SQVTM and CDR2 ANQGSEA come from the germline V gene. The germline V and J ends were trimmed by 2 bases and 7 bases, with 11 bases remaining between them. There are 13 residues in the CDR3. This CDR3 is CSVESGPGEKLFF. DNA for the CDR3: TGCAGCGTTGAATCCGGGCCTGGTGAAAAACTGTTTTTT.

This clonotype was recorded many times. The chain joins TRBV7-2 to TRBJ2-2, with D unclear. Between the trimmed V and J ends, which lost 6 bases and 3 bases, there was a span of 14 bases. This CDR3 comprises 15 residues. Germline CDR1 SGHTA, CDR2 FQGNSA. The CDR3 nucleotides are TGTGCCAGCAGACCCCATGTCTTTGACACCGGGGAGCTGTTTTTT. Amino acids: CASRPHVFDTGELFF.

The DNA of the CDR3 is TGTGCCAGCCGCGACTTCTCCTACGAGCAGTACTTC. Amino acids: CASRDFSYEQYF. The chain has TRBV6-1 and TRBJ2-7; the D is unclear. CDR1 is MNHNS and CDR2 is SASEGT in the germline V gene. V was cut by 8 bases and J by 0 bases, with 8 bases left in between. The CDR3 covers 12 residues.

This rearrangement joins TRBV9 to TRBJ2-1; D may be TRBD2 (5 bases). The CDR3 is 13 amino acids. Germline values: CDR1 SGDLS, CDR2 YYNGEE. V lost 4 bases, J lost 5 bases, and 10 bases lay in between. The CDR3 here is CASSLETNNEQFF. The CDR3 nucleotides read TGTGCCAGCAGCTTAGAGACTAACAATGAGCAGTTCTTC.

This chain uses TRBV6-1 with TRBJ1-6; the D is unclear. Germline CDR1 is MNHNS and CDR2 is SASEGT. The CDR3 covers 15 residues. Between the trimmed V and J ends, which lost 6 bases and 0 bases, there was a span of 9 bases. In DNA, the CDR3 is TGTGCCAGCAGCTCGCTGAACTCCTATAATTCACCCCTCCACTTT. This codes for CASSSLNSYNSPLHF.

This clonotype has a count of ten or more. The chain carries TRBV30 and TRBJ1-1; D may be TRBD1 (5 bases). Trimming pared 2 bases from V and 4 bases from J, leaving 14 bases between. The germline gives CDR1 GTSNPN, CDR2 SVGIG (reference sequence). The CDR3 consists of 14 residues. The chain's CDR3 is CAWSPDRVTTEAFF. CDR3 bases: TGTGCCTGGAGTCCTGACAGAGTAACCACTGAAGCTTTCTTT.

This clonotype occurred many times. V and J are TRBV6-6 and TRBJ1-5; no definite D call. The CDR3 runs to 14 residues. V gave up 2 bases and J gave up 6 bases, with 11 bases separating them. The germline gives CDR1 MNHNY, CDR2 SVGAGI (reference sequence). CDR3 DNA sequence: TGTGCCAGCAGTTACGAAGGTTCGAGTCAGCCCCAGCATTTT. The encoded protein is CASSYEGSSQPQHF.

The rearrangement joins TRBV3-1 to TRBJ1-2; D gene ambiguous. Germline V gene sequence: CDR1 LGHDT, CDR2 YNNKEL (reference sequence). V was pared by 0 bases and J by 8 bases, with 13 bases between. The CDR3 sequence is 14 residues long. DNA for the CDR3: TGTGCCAGCAGCCAAGATGCGGGGATAGGAGGCTACACCTTC. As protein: CASSQDAGIGGYTF. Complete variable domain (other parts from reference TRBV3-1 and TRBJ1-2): DTAVSQTPKYLVTQMGNDKSIKCEQNLGHDTMYWYKQDSKKFLKIMFSYNNKELIINETVPNRFSPKSPDKAHLNLHINSLELGDSAVYFCASSQDAGIGGYTFGSGTRLTVV.

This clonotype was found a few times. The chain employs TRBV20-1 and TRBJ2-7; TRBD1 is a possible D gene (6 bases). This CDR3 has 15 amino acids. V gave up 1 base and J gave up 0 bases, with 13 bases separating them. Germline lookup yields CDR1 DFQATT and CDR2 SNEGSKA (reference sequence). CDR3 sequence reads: CSARGGGFISYEQYF. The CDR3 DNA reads TGCAGTGCTAGAGGAGGGGGATTTATCTCCTACGAGCAGTACTTC.

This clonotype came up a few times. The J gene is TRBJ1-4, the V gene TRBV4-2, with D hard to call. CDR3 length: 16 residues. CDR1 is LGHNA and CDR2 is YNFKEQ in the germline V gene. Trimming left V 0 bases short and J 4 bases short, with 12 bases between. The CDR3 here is CASSQEFRPFNEKLFF. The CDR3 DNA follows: TGTGCCAGCAGCCAAGAGTTCAGGCCGTTTAATGAAAAACTGTTTTTT.

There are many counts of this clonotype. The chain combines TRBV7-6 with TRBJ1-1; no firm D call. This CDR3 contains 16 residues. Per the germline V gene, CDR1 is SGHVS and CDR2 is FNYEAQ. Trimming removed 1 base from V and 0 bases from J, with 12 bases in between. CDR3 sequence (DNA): TGTGCCAGCAGCTTAGAGACGGCCCACATGAACACTGAAGCTTTCTTT. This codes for CASSLETAHMNTEAFF. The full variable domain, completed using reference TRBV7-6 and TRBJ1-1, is GAGVSQSPRYKVTKRGQDVALRCDPISGHVSLYWYRQALGQGPEFLTYFNYEAQQDKSGLPNDRFSAERPEGSISTLTIQRTEQRDSAMYRCASSLETAHMNTEAFFGQGTRLTVV.

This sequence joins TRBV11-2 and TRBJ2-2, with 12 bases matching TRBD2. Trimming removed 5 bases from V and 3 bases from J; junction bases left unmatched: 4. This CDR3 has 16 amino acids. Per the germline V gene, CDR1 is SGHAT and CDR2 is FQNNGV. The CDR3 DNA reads TGTGCCAGCAGCCCACTAGCGGGAGGACACACCGGGGAGCTGTTTTTT. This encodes CASSPLAGGHTGELFF.

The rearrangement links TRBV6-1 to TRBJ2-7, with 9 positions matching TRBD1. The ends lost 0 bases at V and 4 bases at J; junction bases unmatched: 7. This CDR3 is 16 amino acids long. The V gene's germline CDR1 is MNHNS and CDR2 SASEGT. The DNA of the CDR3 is TGTGCCAGCAGTGAAGCCCTAGACAGGGGGTTTTACGAGCAGTACTTC. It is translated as CASSEALDRGFYEQYF.

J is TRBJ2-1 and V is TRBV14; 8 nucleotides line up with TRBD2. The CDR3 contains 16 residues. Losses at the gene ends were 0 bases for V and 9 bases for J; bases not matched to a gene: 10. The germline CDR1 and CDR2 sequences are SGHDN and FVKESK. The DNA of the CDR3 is TGTGCCAGCAGCCAAGATCTCACCGGGAGGGCGGGTGAGCAGTTCTTC. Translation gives CASSQDLTGRAGEQFF. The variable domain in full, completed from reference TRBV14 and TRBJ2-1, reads EAGVTQFPSHSVIEKGQTVTLRCDPISGHDNLYWYRRVMGKEIKFLLHFVKESKQDESGMPNNRFLAERTGGTYSTLKVQPAELEDSGVYFCASSQDLTGRAGEQFFGPGTRLTVL.

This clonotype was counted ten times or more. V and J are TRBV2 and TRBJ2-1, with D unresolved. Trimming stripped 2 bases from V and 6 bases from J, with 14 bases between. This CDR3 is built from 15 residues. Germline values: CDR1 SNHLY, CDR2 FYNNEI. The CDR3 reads CASSELRIRSNEQFF. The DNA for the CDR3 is TGTGCCAGCAGTGAACTGCGGATACGGTCCAATGAGCAGTTCTTC.

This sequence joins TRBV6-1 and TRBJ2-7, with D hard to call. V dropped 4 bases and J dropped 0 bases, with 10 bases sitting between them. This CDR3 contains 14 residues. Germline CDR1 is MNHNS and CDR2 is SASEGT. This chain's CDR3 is CASSAKPSSYEQYF. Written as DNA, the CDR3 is TGTGCCAGCAGTGCGAAACCAAGCTCCTACGAGCAGTACTTC.

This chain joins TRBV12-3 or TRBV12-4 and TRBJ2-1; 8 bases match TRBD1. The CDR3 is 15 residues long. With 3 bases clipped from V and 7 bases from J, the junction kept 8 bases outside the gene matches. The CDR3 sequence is CASSFDRGGGNEQFF. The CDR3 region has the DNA TGTGCCAGCAGTTTTGACAGGGGAGGTGGGAATGAGCAGTTCTTC.

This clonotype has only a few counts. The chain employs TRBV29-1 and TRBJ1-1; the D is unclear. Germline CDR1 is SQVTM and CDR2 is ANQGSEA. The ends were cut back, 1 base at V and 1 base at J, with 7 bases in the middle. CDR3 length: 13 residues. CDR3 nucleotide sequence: TGCAGCGTTGAAGTTGGCAGGAACACTGAAGCTTTCTTT. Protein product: CSVEVGRNTEAFF. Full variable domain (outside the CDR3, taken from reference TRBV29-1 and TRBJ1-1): SAVISQKPSRDICQRGTSLTIQCQVDSQVTMMFWYRQQPGQSLTLIATANQGSEATYESGFVIDKFPISRPNLTFSTLTVSNMSPEDSSIYLCSVEVGRNTEAFFGQGTRLTVV.

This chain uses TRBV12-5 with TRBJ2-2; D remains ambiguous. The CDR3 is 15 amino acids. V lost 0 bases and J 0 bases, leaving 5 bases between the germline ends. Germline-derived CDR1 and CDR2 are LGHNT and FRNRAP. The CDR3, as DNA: TGTGCTAGTGGTTTGGTAACGGCGAACACCGGGGAGCTGTTTTTT. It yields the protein CASGLVTANTGELFF.

CDR3 coding DNA: TGTGCCAGCAGCCAAACCCCCGTACCTAGCGCGTACAATGAGCAGTTCTTC. It specifies CASSQTPVPSAYNEQFF. This chain connects TRBV7-6 to TRBJ2-1, with D possibly being TRBD2 (6 bases). V lost 5 bases, J lost 4 bases, and 21 bases lay in between. The V gene's germline CDR1 is SGHVS and CDR2 FNYEAQ. CDR3 length: 17 amino acids.

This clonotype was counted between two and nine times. In DNA, the CDR3 is TGTGCCAGCAGCCGTTTACAGGGCACCGGGGAGCTGTTTTTT. Its translation: CASSRLQGTGELFF. This chain connects TRBV9 to TRBJ2-2; maybe TRBD1 (6 bases). Trimming removed 4 bases from V and 4 bases from J, with 11 bases in between. The germline CDR1 and CDR2 sequences are SGDLS and YYNGEE. The length of the CDR3 is 14 residues.

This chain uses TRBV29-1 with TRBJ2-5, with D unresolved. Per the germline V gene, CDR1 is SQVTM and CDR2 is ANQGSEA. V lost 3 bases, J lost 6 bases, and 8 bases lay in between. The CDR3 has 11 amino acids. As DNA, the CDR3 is TGCAGCGTTGAGGCAACCCAGACCCAGTACTTC. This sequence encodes CSVEATQTQYF.

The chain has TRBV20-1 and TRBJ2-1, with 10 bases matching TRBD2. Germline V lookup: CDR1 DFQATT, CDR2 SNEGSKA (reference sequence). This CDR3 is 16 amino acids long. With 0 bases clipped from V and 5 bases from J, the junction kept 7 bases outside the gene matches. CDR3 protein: CSARELFLAGDNEQFF. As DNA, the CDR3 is TGCAGTGCTAGAGAACTCTTCCTAGCGGGGGACAATGAGCAGTTCTTC.

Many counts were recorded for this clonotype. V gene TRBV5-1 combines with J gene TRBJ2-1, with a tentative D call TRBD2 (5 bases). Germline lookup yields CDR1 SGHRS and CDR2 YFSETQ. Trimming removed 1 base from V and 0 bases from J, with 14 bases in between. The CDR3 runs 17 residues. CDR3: CASSLMPGGGSYNEQFF. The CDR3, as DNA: TGCGCCAGCAGCTTGATGCCAGGAGGAGGCTCCTACAATGAGCAGTTCTTC.

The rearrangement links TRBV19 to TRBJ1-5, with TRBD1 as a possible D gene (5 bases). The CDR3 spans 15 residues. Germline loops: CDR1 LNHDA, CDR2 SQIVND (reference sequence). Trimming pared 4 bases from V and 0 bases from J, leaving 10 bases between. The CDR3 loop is CASSRQPLSNQPQHF. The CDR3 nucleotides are TGTGCCAGTAGTAGACAGCCCCTTAGCAATCAGCCCCAGCATTTT.